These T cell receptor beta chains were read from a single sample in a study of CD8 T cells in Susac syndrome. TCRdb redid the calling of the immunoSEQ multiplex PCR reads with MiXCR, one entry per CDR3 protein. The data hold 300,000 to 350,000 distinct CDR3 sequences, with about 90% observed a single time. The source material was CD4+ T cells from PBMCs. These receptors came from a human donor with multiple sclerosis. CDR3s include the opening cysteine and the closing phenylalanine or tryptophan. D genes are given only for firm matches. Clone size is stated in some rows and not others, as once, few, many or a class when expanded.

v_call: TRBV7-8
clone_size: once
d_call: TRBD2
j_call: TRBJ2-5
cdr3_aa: CASSSGTSSEQETQYF
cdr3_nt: TGTGCCAGCAGCTCCGGGACTAGCTCCGAGCAAGAGACCCAGTACTTC

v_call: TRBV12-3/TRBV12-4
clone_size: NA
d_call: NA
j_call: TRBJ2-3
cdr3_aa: CASNSYTDTQYF
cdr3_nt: TGTGCCAGCAATTCTTACACAGATACGCAGTATTTT

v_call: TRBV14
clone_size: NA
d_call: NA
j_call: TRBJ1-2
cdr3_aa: CASSQGRRWNYGYTF
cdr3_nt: TGTGCCAGCAGCCAAGGCCGCCGGTGGAACTATGGCTACACCTTC

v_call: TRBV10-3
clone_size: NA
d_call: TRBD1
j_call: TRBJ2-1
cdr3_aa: CAISEGGGQGRHEQFF
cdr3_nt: TGTGCCATCAGTGAGGGGGGGGGACAGGGACGTCATGAGCAGTTCTTC

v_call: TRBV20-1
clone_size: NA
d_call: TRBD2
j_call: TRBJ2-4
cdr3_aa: CSLGGEAKNIQYF
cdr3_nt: TGCAGCTTGGGAGGGGAGGCCAAAAACATTCAGTACTTC

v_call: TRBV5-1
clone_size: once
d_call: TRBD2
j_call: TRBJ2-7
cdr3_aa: CASSLVAGGAYEQYF
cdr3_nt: TGCGCCAGCAGCTTGGTAGCGGGGGGAGCCTACGAGCAGTACTTC

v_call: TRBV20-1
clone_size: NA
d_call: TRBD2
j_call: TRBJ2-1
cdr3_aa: CSALLRGRGRNEQFF
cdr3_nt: TGCAGTGCTCTTCTTCGGGGGAGGGGAAGAAATGAGCAGTTCTTC

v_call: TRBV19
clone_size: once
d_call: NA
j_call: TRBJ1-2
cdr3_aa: CASSADGYGYTF
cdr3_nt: TGTGCCAGTAGTGCCGACGGCTATGGCTACACCTTC

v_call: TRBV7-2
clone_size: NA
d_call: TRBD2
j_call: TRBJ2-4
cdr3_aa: CASSPRTSGRKYF
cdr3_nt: TGTGCCAGCAGCCCTCGGACTAGCGGGAGAAAGTACTTC

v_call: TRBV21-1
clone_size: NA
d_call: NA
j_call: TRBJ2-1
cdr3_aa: CASSLRSYNEQFF
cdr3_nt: TGTGCCAGCAGCTTGCGATCCTACAATGAGCAGTTCTTC

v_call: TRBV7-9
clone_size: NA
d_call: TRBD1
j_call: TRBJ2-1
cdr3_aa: CASSPGGQGLIGQFF
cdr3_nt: TGTGCCAGCAGCCCCGGAGGACAGGGACTCATAGGGCAGTTCTTC

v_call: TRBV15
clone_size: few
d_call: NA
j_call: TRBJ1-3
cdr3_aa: CATSGHVQGNTIYF
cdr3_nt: TGTGCCACCAGCGGACACGTACAAGGAAACACCATATATTTT

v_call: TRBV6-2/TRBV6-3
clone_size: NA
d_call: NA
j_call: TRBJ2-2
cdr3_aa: CASSYARARTGELFF
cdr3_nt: TGTGCCAGCAGTTACGCGCGGGCCCGCACCGGGGAGCTGTTTTTT

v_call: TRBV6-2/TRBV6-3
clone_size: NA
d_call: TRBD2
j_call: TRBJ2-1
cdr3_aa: CASTTAGGYNEQFF
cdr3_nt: TGTGCCAGCACCACAGCGGGGGGATACAATGAGCAGTTCTTC

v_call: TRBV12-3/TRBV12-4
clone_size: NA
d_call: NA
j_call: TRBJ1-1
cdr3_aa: CASSLEGMTEAFF
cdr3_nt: TGTGCCAGCAGTTTAGAGGGGATGACTGAAGCTTTCTTT

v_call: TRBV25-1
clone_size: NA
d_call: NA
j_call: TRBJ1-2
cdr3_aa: CASSAAGVYGYTF
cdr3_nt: TGTGCCAGCAGTGCGGCAGGAGTCTATGGCTACACCTTC

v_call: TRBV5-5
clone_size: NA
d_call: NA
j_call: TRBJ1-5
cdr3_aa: CASSLGDTRGNQPQHF
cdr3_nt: TGTGCCAGCAGCTTGGGGGACACGAGGGGCAATCAGCCCCAGCATTTT

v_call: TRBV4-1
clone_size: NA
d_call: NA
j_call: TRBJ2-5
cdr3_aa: CASSQGPPVLASQTQYF
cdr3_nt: TGCGCCAGCAGCCAAGGCCCCCCCGTACTAGCTTCCCAGACCCAGTACTTC

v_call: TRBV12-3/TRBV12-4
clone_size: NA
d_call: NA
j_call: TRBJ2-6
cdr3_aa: CASSYFSGANVLTF
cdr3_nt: TGTGCCAGCAGTTACTTTTCCGGGGCCAACGTCCTGACTTTC

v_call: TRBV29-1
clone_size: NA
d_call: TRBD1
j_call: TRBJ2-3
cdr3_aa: CSVPGQGVDTQYF
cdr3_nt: TGCAGCGTCCCGGGACAGGGGGTGGATACGCAGTATTTT

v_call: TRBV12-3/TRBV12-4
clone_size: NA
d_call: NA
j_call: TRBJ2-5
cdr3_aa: CASLSSWEQETQYF
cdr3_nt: TGTGCCAGCCTCTCCTCCTGGGAGCAAGAGACCCAGTACTTC

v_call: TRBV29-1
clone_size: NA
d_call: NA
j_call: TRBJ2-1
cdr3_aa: CSGGYNNEQFF
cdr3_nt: TGCAGCGGGGGATACAACAATGAGCAGTTCTTC

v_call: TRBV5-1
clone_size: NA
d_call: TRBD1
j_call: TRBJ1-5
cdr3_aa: CASSPSGGVDQPQHF
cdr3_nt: TGCGCCAGCAGCCCCTCAGGGGGCGTTGATCAGCCCCAGCATTTT

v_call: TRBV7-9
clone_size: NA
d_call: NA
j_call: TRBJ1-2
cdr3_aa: CASSLVPGGYGYTF
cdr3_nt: TGTGCCAGCAGCTTAGTGCCGGGAGGCTATGGCTACACCTTC

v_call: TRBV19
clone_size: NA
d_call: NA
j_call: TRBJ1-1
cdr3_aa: CASTSIGGYTEAFF
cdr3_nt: TGTGCCAGTACCTCGATAGGTGGGTACACTGAAGCTTTCTTT

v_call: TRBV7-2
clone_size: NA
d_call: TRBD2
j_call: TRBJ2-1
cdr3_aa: CASSPGTTYRNEQFF
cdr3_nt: TGTGCCAGCAGCCCCGGGACTACATATAGGAATGAGCAGTTCTTC

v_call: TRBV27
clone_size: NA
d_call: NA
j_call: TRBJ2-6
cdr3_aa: CATRSSGANVLTF
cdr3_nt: TGTGCCACAAGGAGCTCTGGGGCCAACGTCCTGACTTTC

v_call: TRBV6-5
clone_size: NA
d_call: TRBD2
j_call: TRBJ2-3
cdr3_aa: CASRLAGSTDTQYF
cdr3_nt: TGTGCCAGCAGGTTAGCGGGCAGCACAGATACGCAGTATTTT

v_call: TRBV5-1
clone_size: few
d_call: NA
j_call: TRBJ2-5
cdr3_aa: CASSLTQETQYF
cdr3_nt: TGTGCCAGCAGCTTGACCCAAGAGACCCAGTACTTC

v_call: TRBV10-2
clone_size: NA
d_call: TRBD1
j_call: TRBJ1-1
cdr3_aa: CASTLPEGAGSTEAFF
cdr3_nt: TGCGCCAGCACCCTACCTGAGGGGGCCGGGAGCACTGAAGCTTTCTTT

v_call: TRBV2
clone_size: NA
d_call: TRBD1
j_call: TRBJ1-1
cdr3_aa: CASSPTGVNTEAFF
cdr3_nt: TGTGCCAGCAGTCCGACAGGGGTGAACACTGAAGCTTTCTTT

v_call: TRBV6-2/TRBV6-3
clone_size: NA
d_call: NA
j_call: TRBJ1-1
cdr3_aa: CASSWGQYTEAFF
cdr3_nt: TGTGCCAGCAGTTGGGGCCAATACACTGAAGCTTTCTTT

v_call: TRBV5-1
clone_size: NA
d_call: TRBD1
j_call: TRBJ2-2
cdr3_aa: CASSSTGTGATGELFF
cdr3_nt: TGCGCCAGCAGCTCCACCGGGACAGGGGCCACCGGGGAGCTGTTTTTT

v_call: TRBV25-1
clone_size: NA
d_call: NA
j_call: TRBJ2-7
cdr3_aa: CASSEWGQGPTSEQYF
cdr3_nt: TGTGCCAGCAGTGAATGGGGGCAGGGCCCCACTTCCGAGCAGTACTTC

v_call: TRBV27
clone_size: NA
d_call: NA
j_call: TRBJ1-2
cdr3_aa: CASSPTGPANYGYTF
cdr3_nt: TGTGCCAGCAGTCCTACCGGGCCGGCTAACTATGGCTACACCTTC

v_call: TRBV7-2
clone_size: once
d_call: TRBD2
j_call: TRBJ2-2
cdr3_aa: CASSPRGGGNTGELFF
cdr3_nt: TGTGCCAGCAGCCCTAGAGGCGGGGGGAACACCGGGGAGCTGTTTTTT

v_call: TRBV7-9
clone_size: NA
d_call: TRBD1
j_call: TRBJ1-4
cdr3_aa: CASDMGQADEKLFF
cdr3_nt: TGTGCCAGCGACATGGGACAGGCCGATGAAAAACTGTTTTTT

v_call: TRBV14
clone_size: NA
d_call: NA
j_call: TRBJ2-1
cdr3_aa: CASSRSDGYNEQFF
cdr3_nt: TGTGCCAGCAGCCGGTCCGACGGCTACAATGAGCAGTTCTTC

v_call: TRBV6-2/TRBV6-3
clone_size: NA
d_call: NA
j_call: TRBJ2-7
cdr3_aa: CASRISGGAYEQYF
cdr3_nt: TGTGCCAGCCGGATATCGGGCGGCGCGTACGAGCAGTACTTC

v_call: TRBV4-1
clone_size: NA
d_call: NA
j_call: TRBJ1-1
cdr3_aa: CASSQGLMGPGPMNTEAFF
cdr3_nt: TGCGCCAGCAGCCAAGGCCTGATGGGGCCCGGTCCCATGAACACTGAAGCTTTCTTT

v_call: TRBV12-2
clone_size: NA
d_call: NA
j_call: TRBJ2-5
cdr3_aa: CASRLVVAGVLETQYF
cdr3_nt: TGTGCAAGTCGCTTAGTGGTAGCGGGAGTCCTGGAGACCCAGTACTTC

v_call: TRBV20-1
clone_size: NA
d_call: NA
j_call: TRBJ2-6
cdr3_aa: CSASSVSGANVLTF
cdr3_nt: TGCAGTGCTAGTTCCGTGTCTGGGGCCAACGTCCTGACTTTC

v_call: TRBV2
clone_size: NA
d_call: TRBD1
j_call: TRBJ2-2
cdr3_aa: CASRGQPANTGELFF
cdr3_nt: TGTGCCAGCAGGGGACAGCCCGCGAACACCGGGGAGCTGTTTTTT

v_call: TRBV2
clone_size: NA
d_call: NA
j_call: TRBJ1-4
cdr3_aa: CASSVLSTNEKLFF
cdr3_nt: TGTGCCAGCAGTGTGCTTTCAACTAATGAAAAACTGTTTTTT

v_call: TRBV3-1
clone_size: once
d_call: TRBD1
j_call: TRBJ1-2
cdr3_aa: CASSQDPGGLENGYTF
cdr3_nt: TGTGCCAGCAGCCAAGATCCAGGGGGCCTTGAGAATGGCTACACCTTC

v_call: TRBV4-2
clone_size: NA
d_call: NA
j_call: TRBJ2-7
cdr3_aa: CASSQSGLFEQYF
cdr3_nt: TGTGCCAGCAGCCAATCGGGTCTTTTCGAGCAGTACTTC

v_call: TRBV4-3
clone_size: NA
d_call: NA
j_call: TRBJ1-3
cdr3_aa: CASSQDLSYSGNTIYF
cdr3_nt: TGCGCCAGCAGCCAAGATCTGTCCTACTCTGGAAACACCATATATTTT

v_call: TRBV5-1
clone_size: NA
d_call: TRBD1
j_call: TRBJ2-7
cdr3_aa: CASSFWDRSYEQYF
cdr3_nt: TGCGCCAGCAGCTTCTGGGACAGATCCTACGAGCAGTACTTC

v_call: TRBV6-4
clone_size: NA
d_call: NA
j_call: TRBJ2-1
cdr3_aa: CASSDSDTGGFNEQFF
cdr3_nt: TGTGCCAGCAGTGACTCTGACACAGGTGGCTTCAATGAGCAGTTCTTC

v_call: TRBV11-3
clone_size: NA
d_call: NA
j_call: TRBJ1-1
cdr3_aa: CASTDPNTEAFF
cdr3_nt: TGTGCCAGCACTGACCCGAACACTGAAGCTTTCTTT

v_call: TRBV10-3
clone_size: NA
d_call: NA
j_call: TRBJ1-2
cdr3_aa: CAISESQWGSYSSYGYTF
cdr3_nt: TGTGCCATCAGTGAGTCTCAATGGGGCTCGTACTCCTCCTATGGCTACACCTTC

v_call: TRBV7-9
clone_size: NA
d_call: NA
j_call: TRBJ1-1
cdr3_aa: CASSPGHSKMNTEAFF
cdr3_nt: TGTGCCAGCAGCCCGGGACACTCCAAAATGAACACTGAAGCTTTCTTT

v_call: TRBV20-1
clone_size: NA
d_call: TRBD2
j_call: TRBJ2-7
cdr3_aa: CSAIWTSSYEQYF
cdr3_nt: TGCAGTGCGATCTGGACTAGCTCCTACGAGCAGTACTTC

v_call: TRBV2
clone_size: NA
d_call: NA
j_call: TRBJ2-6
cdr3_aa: CASGRQRQPYSGANVLTF
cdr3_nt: TGTGCCAGCGGGAGACAGAGACAGCCCTACTCTGGGGCCAACGTCCTGACTTTC

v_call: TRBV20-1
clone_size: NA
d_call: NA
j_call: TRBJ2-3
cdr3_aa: CSARPGTSTDTQYF
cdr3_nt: TGCAGTGCCCGCCCAGGGACGAGCACAGATACGCAGTATTTT

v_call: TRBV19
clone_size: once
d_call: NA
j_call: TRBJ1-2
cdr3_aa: CASSPRQGSDGYTF
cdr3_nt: TGTGCCAGTAGTCCTAGACAAGGGTCGGATGGCTACACCTTC

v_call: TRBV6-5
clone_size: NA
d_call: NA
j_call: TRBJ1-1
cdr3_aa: CASSYSTGTEAFF
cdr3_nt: TGTGCCAGCAGTTACTCTACAGGCACTGAAGCTTTCTTT